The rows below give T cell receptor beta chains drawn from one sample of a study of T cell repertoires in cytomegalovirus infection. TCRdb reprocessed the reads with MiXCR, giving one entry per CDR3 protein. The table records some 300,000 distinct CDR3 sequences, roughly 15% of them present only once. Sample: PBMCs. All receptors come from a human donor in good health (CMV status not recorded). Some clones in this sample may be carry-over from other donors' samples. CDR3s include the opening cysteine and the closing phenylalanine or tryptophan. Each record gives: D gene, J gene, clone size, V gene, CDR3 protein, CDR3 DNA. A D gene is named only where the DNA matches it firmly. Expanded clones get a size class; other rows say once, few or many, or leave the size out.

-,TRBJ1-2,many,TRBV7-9,CASSLKGLYGYTF,TGTGCCAGCAGCTTAAAGGGGCTCTATGGCTACACCTTC
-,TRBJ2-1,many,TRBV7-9,CASSLGGGNEQFF,TGTGCCAGCAGCTTAGGCGGTGGGAATGAGCAGTTCTTC
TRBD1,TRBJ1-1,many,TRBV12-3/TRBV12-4,CASSRIGTENREAFF,TGTGCCAGCAGCCGGATCGGGACAGAGAACCGTGAAGCTTTCTTT
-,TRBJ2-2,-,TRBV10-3,CAISEDRDGELFF,TGTGCCATCAGTGAGGATCGGGACGGGGAGCTGTTTTTT
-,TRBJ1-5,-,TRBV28,CASSPSSQPQHF,TGTGCCAGCAGTCCCTCCTCCCAGCCCCAGCATTTT
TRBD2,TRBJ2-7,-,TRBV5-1,CASSWGLTGGDEQYF,TGCGCCAGCAGCTGGGGACTAACGGGAGGGGACGAGCAGTACTTC
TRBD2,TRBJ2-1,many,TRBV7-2,CASTPAGSSYNEQFF,TGTGCCAGCACCCCAGCGGGAAGCTCCTACAATGAGCAGTTCTTC
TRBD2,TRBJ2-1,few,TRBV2,CGGSGGPYNEQFF,TGTGGGGGTAGCGGGGGGCCCTACAATGAGCAGTTCTTC
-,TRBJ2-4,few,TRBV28,CASSLNLGGALANIQYF,TGTGCCAGCAGTTTGAATTTGGGGGGCGCGCTCGCGAACATTCAGTACTTC
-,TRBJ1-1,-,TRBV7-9,CASSLDVAGRANTEAFF,TGTGCCAGCAGCTTAGACGTAGCAGGACGGGCGAACACTGAAGCTTTCTTT
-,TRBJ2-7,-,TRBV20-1,CSAETDYLSYEQYF,TGCAGTGCTGAGACAGACTACCTCTCCTACGAGCAGTACTTC
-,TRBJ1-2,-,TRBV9,CASSAINYGYTF,TGTGCCAGCAGCGCAATAAACTATGGCTACACCTTC
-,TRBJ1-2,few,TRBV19,CASSIGGVYYGYTF,TGTGCCAGTAGTATCGGAGGGGTCTACTATGGCTACACCTTC
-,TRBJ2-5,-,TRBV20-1,CSAREHGETQYF,TGCAGTGCTAGAGAACACGGAGAGACCCAGTACTTC
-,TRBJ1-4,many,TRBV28,CASSLRDGRKLFF,TGTGCCAGCAGTCTCAGGGACGGGAGAAAACTGTTTTTT